This passage covers 30 T cell receptor beta chains from one sample sequenced in a study of cytomegalovirus exposure and HLA in healthy donors. Primers included in the PCR were 60 Vbeta and 13 Jbeta primers. TCRdb's copy holds only in-frame clones and misses some; the assay was immunoSEQ multiplex PCR. Seen here are over 100,000 clones, around 84% observed once, and the top ten hold about 3.3%. The sample comprised PBMCs. The source of these receptors is a woman between 25 and 40 years old in good health and CMV-seropositive.

The J gene is TRBJ1-2, the V gene TRBV6-5; D gene unclear. V dropped 4 bases and J dropped 7 bases, with 13 bases sitting between them. Germline loops: CDR1 MNHEY, CDR2 SVGAGI. This CDR3 has 13 amino acids. This CDR3 is CASSFRDKSGYTF. In nucleotides, the CDR3 is TGTGCCAGCAGTTTCCGAGACAAGTCTGGCTACACCTTC.

The chain recombines TRBV28 with TRBJ2-2; 10 positions match TRBD1. J was trimmed by 4 bases and V by 6 bases; bases with no gene match: 2. The CDR3 is 14 residues long. Per the germline V gene, CDR1 is MDHEN and CDR2 is SYDVKM. CDR3 DNA: TGTGCCAGCAGAAGGACAGGGGGCACCGGGGAGCTGTTTTTT. As protein: CASRRTGGTGELFF.

V is TRBV29-1 and J is TRBJ1-3; perhaps TRBD1 as D (5 bases). The germline V and J ends were trimmed by 3 bases and 3 bases, with 6 bases remaining between them. The CDR3 consists of 12 residues. Germline assignment: CDR1 SQVTM and CDR2 ANQGSEA. This CDR3 reads CSVDRDGNTIYF. The CDR3 coding sequence is TGCAGCGTTGACAGGGATGGAAACACCATATATTTT.

The chain employs TRBV6-6 and TRBJ2-1; D is undetermined. Germline V gene sequence: CDR1 MNHNY, CDR2 SVGAGI (reference sequence). The V gene lost 6 bases and the J gene lost 6 bases, with 6 bases spanning the gap. This CDR3 has 11 residues. CDR3 bases: TGTGCCAGCAGCCCCTTCAATGAGCAGTTCTTC. This translates into CASSPFNEQFF.

The rearrangement links TRBV6-5 to TRBJ2-7; D is undetermined. V was clipped by 5 bases and J by 3 bases, with 8 bases between them. This CDR3 comprises 12 residues. Germline-derived CDR1 and CDR2 are MNHEY and SVGAGI. This chain's CDR3 is CASSPGGYEQYF. In DNA, the CDR3 is TGTGCCAGCAGTCCCGGTGGCTACGAGCAGTACTTC.

The chain combines TRBV7-9 with TRBJ1-4, with D possibly matching TRBD1 (5 bases). Germline values: CDR1 SEHNR, CDR2 FQNEAQ (reference sequence). The CDR3 covers 15 residues. Trimming pared 4 bases from V and 6 bases from J, leaving 15 bases between. The CDR3 DNA reads TGTGCCAGCAGCTCTCCAGTGGGGCTGGATGAAAAACTGTTTTTT. Amino acid sequence: CASSSPVGLDEKLFF.

This clone was counted between two and nine times. The chain couples TRBV5-4 to TRBJ2-2; 9 bases are a match to TRBD1. The V gene's germline CDR1 is SGHNT and CDR2 YYREEE (reference sequence). The CDR3 has 17 amino acids. V gave up 6 bases and J gave up 0 bases; unmatched junction bases: 9. This CDR3 is CASTRVQGAPNTGELFF. CDR3 in DNA: TGTGCCAGCACCCGGGTACAGGGGGCGCCGAACACCGGGGAGCTGTTTTTT.

The gene calls are TRBV7-8 and TRBJ2-4; a weak D match, TRBD1 (6 bases). Germline V gene lookup returns CDR1 SGHVS and CDR2 FQNEAQ. V lost 1 base, J lost 0 bases, and 16 bases lay in between. This CDR3 region has 18 residues. CDR3 sequence: CASSLGGTGNGAKNIQYF. As DNA, the CDR3 is TGTGCCAGCAGCTTAGGGGGAACAGGGAATGGAGCCAAAAACATTCAGTACTTC.

The CDR3 spells CAWSVGRAYEQYF. CDR3 coding DNA: TGTGCCTGGAGTGTTGGGAGAGCCTACGAGCAGTACTTC. The chain is built from TRBV30 and TRBJ2-7; possible D gene TRBD2, 5 bases. The CDR3 runs 13 residues. The germline V gene encodes CDR1 GTSNPN and CDR2 SVGIG (reference sequence). Trimming cost V 0 bases and J 2 bases, with 8 bases left between them.

This CDR3 reads CASSPEGGELFF. The DNA for the CDR3 is TGTGCCAGCAGCCCCGAGGGCGGGGAGCTGTTTTTT. The rearrangement uses TRBV4-2 and TRBJ2-2, with TRBD2 as a possible D gene (5 bases). Between the trimmed V and J ends, which lost 4 bases and 7 bases, there was a span of 7 bases. This CDR3 is built from 12 residues. The germline V gene has CDR1 LGHNA and CDR2 YNFKEQ.

The chain has TRBV6-1 and TRBJ1-2; the D gene is possibly TRBD1 (6 bases). V was pared by 0 bases and J by 3 bases, with 14 bases between. The CDR3 runs 16 residues. CDR1 MNHNS and CDR2 SASEGT come from the germline V gene. The CDR3 loop is CASSEAGRGGDYGYTF. The CDR3 bases are TGTGCCAGCAGTGAAGCGGGGAGGGGGGGAGACTATGGCTACACCTTC.

This chain connects TRBV6-5 to TRBJ1-5, with D possibly TRBD1 on 6 matching bases. This CDR3 spans 14 amino acids. Germline CDR1 MNHEY, CDR2 SVGAGI. With 5 bases removed from V and 3 bases from J, the gap between germline ends came to 11 bases. The CDR3 is CASSTGQSNQPQHF. The DNA of the CDR3 is TGTGCCAGCAGTACTGGACAGTCCAATCAGCCCCAGCATTTT.

The chain links TRBV10-3 to TRBJ1-1; the match to TRBD1 covers 7 bases. The CDR3 is made up of 13 amino acids. Trimming cost V 5 bases and J 4 bases; bases outside gene matches: 4. Germline CDR1 reads ENHRY; CDR2 reads SYGVKD. The CDR3 nucleotides are TGTGCCATCAGTAAGACAGGGAGCACTGAAGCTTTCTTT. Protein sequence: CAISKTGSTEAFF.

This clone was detected a few times. The genes are TRBV4-3 and TRBJ2-6; 8 bases line up with TRBD2. The junction had 7 bases not matched to a gene; V was cut back by 2 bases and J by 10 bases. Germline-derived CDR1 and CDR2 are LGHNA and YSLEER. The length of the CDR3 is 15 residues. Here the CDR3 DNA reads TGCGCCAGCAGCCAACAGCCGGGGGGGGAGAACGTCCTGACTTTC. It encodes CASSQQPGGENVLTF.

The rearrangement uses TRBV6-1 and TRBJ1-5, with D possibly TRBD1 on 5 matching bases. CDR1 and CDR2 from the germline V gene are MNHNS and SASEGT. The CDR3 extends over 14 amino acids. V gave up 7 bases and J gave up 7 bases, with 17 bases separating them. CDR3 in amino acids: CASNPGGLRQPQHF. As DNA, the CDR3 is TGTGCCAGCAACCCCGGGGGTCTCAGGCAGCCCCAGCATTTT.

Points on this clone: A read error may account for a junction end that differs from germline. CDR3: CASVWDRDNSPLHF. The CDR3 coding sequence is TGTGCCAGCGTGTGGGACAGGGATAACTCACCCCTCCACTTT. The chain combines TRBV6-1 with TRBJ1-6; TRBD1 aligns across 9 bases. The CDR3 consists of 14 residues. Germline CDR1 is MNHNS and CDR2 is SASEGT.

J is TRBJ2-3 and V is TRBV29-1; 8 nucleotides align to TRBD2. The CDR3 has 14 amino acids. Germline values: CDR1 SQVTM, CDR2 ANQGSEA. With V trimmed by 6 bases and J by 3 bases, 8 bases remained unmatched. The CDR3 DNA is TGCAGCGTCGCAGCGGGACTAGAAACAGATACGCAGTATTTT. Translation: CSVAAGLETDTQYF.

This rearrangement joins TRBV27 to TRBJ1-5, with 10 bases aligning to TRBD1. Germline V gene sequence: CDR1 MNHEY, CDR2 SMNVEV (reference sequence). J lost 6 bases, V lost 8 bases, and 10 bases had no gene match. The CDR3 totals 15 residues. The CDR3: CASSQIGTGVQPQHF. The DNA for the CDR3 is TGTGCCAGCTCTCAAATCGGGACAGGGGTTCAGCCCCAGCATTTT.

The chain joins TRBV7-6 to TRBJ2-3; D might be TRBD2 (6 bases). From germline, CDR1 is SGHVS and CDR2 FNYEAQ. V was shortened by 4 bases and J by 1 base, with 12 bases between the two germline ends. The CDR3 covers 15 residues. The CDR3 coding sequence is TGTGCCAGCAGCTCCACGGGACTTGGCACAGATACGCAGTATTTT. Residues: CASSSTGLGTDTQYF.

The chain links TRBV28 to TRBJ1-2; tentative D call: TRBD1 (5 bases). Germline loops: CDR1 MDHEN, CDR2 SYDVKM. The ends were cut back, 3 bases at V and 1 base at J, with 12 bases in the middle. CDR3 size: 15 residues. DNA for the CDR3: TGTGCCAGCAGTTTGGGGCCAGGAGATAACTATGGCTACACCTTC. It yields the protein CASSLGPGDNYGYTF.

This chain connects TRBV9 to TRBJ1-2, with D unclear. The CDR3 is made up of 15 amino acids. V was shortened by 0 bases and J by 2 bases, with 11 bases between the two germline ends. The germline gives CDR1 SGDLS, CDR2 YYNGEE. The chain's CDR3 is CASSVDPLANYGYTF. CDR3 DNA sequence: TGTGCCAGCAGCGTAGACCCTTTAGCGAACTATGGCTACACCTTC. Based on the CDR3 plus reference TRBV9 and TRBJ1-2, the full variable domain is DSGVTQTPKHLITATGQRVTLRCSPRSGDLSVYWYQQSLDQGLQFLIQYYNGEERAKGNILERFSAQQFPDLHSELNLSSLELGDSALYFCASSVDPLANYGYTFGSGTRLTVV.

The chain employs TRBV20-1 and TRBJ2-7, with D possibly TRBD1 on 5 matching bases. This CDR3 region has 11 residues. The V gene's germline CDR1 is DFQATT and CDR2 SNEGSKA (reference sequence). The CDR3 DNA reads as TGCAGCGCAGGGTCTTTGGCTGAGCAGTACTTC. Amino acids: CSAGSLAEQYF.

The chain couples TRBV19 to TRBJ1-5; TRBD1 aligns across 8 bases. The CDR3 loop spans 15 amino acids. The germline CDR1 and CDR2 sequences are LNHDA and SQIVND (reference sequence). Trimming cost V 5 bases and J 2 bases; bases outside gene matches: 5. The CDR3 sequence: CASSFRGQGNQPQHF. CDR3 nucleotides: TGTGCCAGTAGTTTCAGGGGGCAAGGCAATCAGCCCCAGCATTTT.

The DNA for the CDR3 is TGCGCCAGCAGCAGAGGCAGGGCAGTTCCAAATGAGCAGTTCTTC. This sequence encodes CASSRGRAVPNEQFF. The rearrangement uses TRBV4-1 and TRBJ2-1; a possible D gene is TRBD1 (5 bases). V lost 5 bases, J lost 7 bases, and 18 bases lay in between. The CDR3 totals 15 residues. From germline, CDR1 is MGHRA and CDR2 YSYEKL.

On this clone itself: An end of the junction differs from the germline gene, which may be a read error. The CDR3 reads CASSQGLSPPIDF. DNA for the CDR3: TGTGCCAGCAGTCAGGGACTCTCCCCGCCGATTGATTTT. The chain employs TRBV7-6 and TRBJ1-3, with a weak D call TRBD1 (5 bases). The CDR3 runs to 13 residues. Germline values: CDR1 SGHVS, CDR2 FNYEAQ.

This clone was observed a few times. The chain joins TRBV21-1 to TRBJ2-5; TRBD2 is the table's D call and was not checked against the DNA. TRBV21-1 is shown as a pseudogene. This CDR3 comprises 14 residues. The CDR3 loop is CASSKGGLAGTQYF. The CDR3 nucleotides are TGTGCCAGCAGCAAAGGAGGACTAGCCGGGACCCAGTACTTC.

This sequence joins TRBV6-6 and TRBJ2-2; no clear D. The V gene lost 7 bases and the J gene lost 6 bases, with 6 bases spanning the gap. This CDR3 is 11 amino acids long. The germline CDR1 and CDR2 sequences are MNHNY and SVGAGI (reference sequence). The CDR3 is CASMGAGELFF. The CDR3 coding sequence is TGTGCCAGCATGGGCGCCGGGGAGCTGTTTTTT.

This clone has only a few counts. The gene calls are TRBV30 and TRBJ1-4, with 7 bases fitting TRBD1. There are 15 residues in the CDR3. Germline lookup yields CDR1 GTSNPN and CDR2 SVGIG (reference sequence). V shed 0 bases, J shed 3 bases, and the junction held 4 bases outside the gene matches. This CDR3 reads CAWSVNRGANEKLFF. In nucleotides, the CDR3 is TGTGCCTGGAGTGTAAACAGGGGAGCTAATGAAAAACTGTTTTTT.

The chain combines TRBV4-2 with TRBJ1-5; D gene uncertain. The length of the CDR3 is 16 residues. V lost 1 base to trimming and J lost 5 bases, with 15 bases between them. The V gene's germline CDR1 is LGHNA and CDR2 YNFKEQ. CDR3 nucleotide sequence: TGTGCCAGCAGCCAAGCGTTTTCGTTCGGAGATCAGCCCCAGCATTTT. This encodes CASSQAFSFGDQPQHF.

Worth noting for this clone: This same CDR3 is encoded by further DNA sequences in the sample. V gene TRBV5-1 combines with J gene TRBJ2-3, with unresolved D. The germline CDR1 and CDR2 sequences are SGHRS and YFSETQ. Trimming cost V 1 base and J 0 bases, with 3 bases left between them. The CDR3 is made up of 13 amino acids. CDR3 in DNA: TGCGCCAGCAGCTTGACTAGCACAGATACGCAGTATTTT. It translates to CASSLTSTDTQYF.